The clone carrying this TCR beta chain has more than one count but fewer than ten. Its antigen remains unknown. The entry originates in a study of T-cell reconstitution after alpha-beta-depleted transplantation in children. Trimming stripped 2 bases from V and 3 bases from J, with 10 bases between. This CDR3 is 14 amino acids long. Study results and limitations: From surviving recipient T cells and thymic progenitors came the high day-60 TCRbeta diversity observed in some patients. In patients about two months after transplant, alpha-beta T cells reportedly arose from several hundred expanded graft clones. Among T cells one year after transplant, newly produced cells accounted for most counts and diversity.

Researchers prepared the TCRbeta library using unique molecular identifiers, the study reports. TCRdb ran MiXCR on the PCR reads and lists one entry per CDR3 protein. The repertoire holds hundreds of thousands of distinct CDR3 sequences, with roughly a sixth as singletons. The material was PBMCs, mostly from graft donor cells, obtained 360 days after TCRalphabeta/CD19-depleted stem cell transplant. This sequence was found in a male patient aged 2 to 9 who had a stem cell transplant for acute lymphoblastic leukemia, so the T cells may come from the graft donor. The chain employs TRBV12-3 or TRBV12-4 and TRBJ1-2; D might be TRBD1 (5 bases). CDR3 nucleotide sequence: TGTGCCAGCAGTTTATTAGGGACGGACTATGGCTACACCTTC. Translated: CASSLLGTDYGYTF.